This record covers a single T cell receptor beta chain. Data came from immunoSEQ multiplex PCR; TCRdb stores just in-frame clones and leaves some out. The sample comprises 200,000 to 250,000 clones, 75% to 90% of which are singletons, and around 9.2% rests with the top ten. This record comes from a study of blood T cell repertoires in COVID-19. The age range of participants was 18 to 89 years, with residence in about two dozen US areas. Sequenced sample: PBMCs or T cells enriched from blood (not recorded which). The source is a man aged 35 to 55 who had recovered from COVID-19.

Here the CDR3 reads CASRTGPNYGYTF. The DNA of the CDR3 is TGTGCCAGCAGAACTGGGCCTAACTATGGCTACACCTTC. This rearrangement joins TRBV6-5 to TRBJ1-2, with D hard to call. The CDR3 is 13 residues long. The V and J ends lost 6 bases and 0 bases respectively, with 8 bases between them. The V gene's germline CDR1 is MNHEY and CDR2 SVGAGI.